The 24 T cell receptor beta chains listed next were all sequenced from one sample in a study of blood T cell repertoires in COVID-19. Assay: immunoSEQ multiplex PCR; the TCRdb copy retains only in-frame clones and omits some. The table lists around 120,000 clones, around 87% of them singletons, with about a third in the top ten. The sequenced material came from peripheral blood. All receptors come from a woman aged 80 or older with acute or convalescent COVID-19.

This sequence joins TRBV18 and TRBJ2-1; 13 nucleotides align to TRBD2. Losses at the gene ends were 2 bases for V and 8 bases for J; bases not matched to a gene: 3. There are 15 residues in the CDR3. Germline loops: CDR1 KGHSH, CDR2 LQKENI. CDR3 region: CASSPRLAGGDEQFF. The CDR3 bases are TGTGCCAGCTCACCAAGACTAGCGGGGGGTGATGAGCAGTTCTTC. Together with reference TRBV18 and TRBJ2-1, the CDR3 gives the full variable domain: NAGVMQNPRHLVRRRGQEARLRCSPMKGHSHVYWYRQLPEEGLKFMVYLQKENIIDESGMPKERFSAEFPKEGPSILRIQQVVRGDSAAYFCASSPRLAGGDEQFFGPGTRLTVL.

V is TRBV2 and J is TRBJ2-7, with 9 bases matching TRBD1. In germline, CDR1 is SNHLY, CDR2 FYNNEI. The CDR3 length is 13 residues. The ends lost 6 bases at V and 4 bases at J; junction bases unmatched: 4. The CDR3 DNA is TGTGCCAGCAGCAGGGACAGGGTATACGAGCAGTACTTC. Protein sequence: CASSRDRVYEQYF.

The rearrangement links TRBV4-3 to TRBJ1-2; 8 bases are a match to TRBD1. Germline assignment: CDR1 LGHNA and CDR2 YSLEER. The CDR3 sequence is 14 residues long. Trimming took 3 bases from V and 4 from J; bases not matched to a gene: 4. The CDR3 DNA is TGCGCCAGCAGCCACCAGGGGGCCGGCTATGGCTACACCTTC. Its translation is CASSHQGAGYGYTF.

This rearrangement joins TRBV7-8 to TRBJ1-3, with D uncertain. Germline V gives CDR1 SGHVS, CDR2 FQNEAQ. V dropped 0 bases and J dropped 4 bases, with 13 bases sitting between them. The CDR3 is 16 amino acids. CDR3 protein: CASSLAPFRPGNTIYF. CDR3 bases: TGTGCCAGCAGCTTAGCGCCCTTCAGGCCCGGAAACACCATATATTTT.

The rearrangement links TRBV5-1 to TRBJ2-7; D may be TRBD1 (5 bases). The CDR3 is 12 residues long. Germline-derived CDR1 and CDR2 are SGHRS and YFSETQ. The V end lost 4 bases, the J end lost 3 bases, and 8 bases lay between the germline ends. CDR3 sequence reads: CASSADNYEQYF. Here the CDR3 DNA reads TGCGCCAGCAGCGCGGACAACTACGAGCAGTACTTC.

The CDR3 nucleotides are TGTGCCAGCAGCTTACGGGACTCGAGCTCCTACAATGAGCAGTTCTTC. Its protein product is CASSLRDSSSYNEQFF. V and J are TRBV7-6 and TRBJ2-1; D perhaps matches TRBD2 (6 bases). Per the germline V gene, CDR1 is SGHVS and CDR2 is FNYEAQ. This CDR3 is built from 16 residues. Trimming stripped 2 bases from V and 0 bases from J, with 11 bases between. Full variable domain (rest looked up from reference TRBV7-6 and TRBJ2-1): GAGVSQSPRYKVTKRGQDVALRCDPISGHVSLYWYRQALGQGPEFLTYFNYEAQQDKSGLPNDRFSAERPEGSISTLTIQRTEQRDSAMYRCASSLRDSSSYNEQFFGPGTRLTVL.

This chain uses TRBV6-5 with TRBJ2-5, with TRBD1 as a possible D gene (5 bases). The CDR3 sequence is 14 residues long. The V and J ends lost 0 bases and 4 bases respectively, with 9 bases between them. CDR1 is MNHEY, CDR2 SVGAGI, per germline. The CDR3 nucleotides are TGTGCCAGCAGTTACTCTATAGGGGTAGAGACCCAGTACTTC. Residues: CASSYSIGVETQYF.

The CDR3 nucleotides are TGCGCCAGCAGCCCCCTGTGGACAGGGGGTAACTATGGCTACACCTTC. It yields the protein CASSPLWTGGNYGYTF. The chain links TRBV5-1 to TRBJ1-2; 10 nucleotides agree with TRBD1. Germline lookup yields CDR1 SGHRS and CDR2 YFSETQ. V was pared by 4 bases and J by 1 base, with 7 bases of the junction left unmatched. The CDR3 extends over 16 amino acids.

As DNA, the CDR3 is TGTGCCTGGACTCTGACAGGCTCCGGAAACACCATATATTTT. Its translation is CAWTLTGSGNTIYF. The chain is built from TRBV30 and TRBJ1-3; D may be TRBD1 (6 bases). CDR1 GTSNPN and CDR2 SVGIG come from the germline V gene (reference sequence). V gave up 4 bases and J gave up 4 bases, with 14 bases separating them. The CDR3 contains 14 residues.

J is TRBJ1-6 and V is TRBV29-1; 7 positions agree with TRBD1. V gave up 7 bases and J gave up 5 bases; unmatched junction bases: 5. Germline lookup yields CDR1 SQVTM and CDR2 ANQGSEA. CDR3 size: 13 residues. CDR3: CSEGTVHNSPLHF. The CDR3 DNA sequence: TGCAGCGAGGGGACAGTCCATAATTCACCCCTCCACTTT.

The chain links TRBV27 to TRBJ2-7; D possibly corresponds to TRBD1 (5 bases). Germline CDR1 and CDR2: MNHEY and SMNVEV (reference sequence). This CDR3 has 13 amino acids. Trimming took 7 bases from V and 4 from J, leaving 14 bases between them. CDR3 nucleotide sequence: TGTGCCAGCATGAGGACATTGGGGTACGAGCAGTACTTC. It encodes CASMRTLGYEQYF.

This clone has just one count. The chain joins TRBV7-9 to TRBJ1-2, with 10 positions matching TRBD1. Germline V gene lookup returns CDR1 SEHNR and CDR2 FQNEAQ (reference sequence). The V and J ends lost 3 bases and 8 bases, in that order; junction bases with no gene match: 3. This CDR3 contains 13 residues. CDR3 nucleotide sequence: TGTGCCAGCAGCTTCAGGACAGGGGGAGGCTACACCTTC. It codes for CASSFRTGGGYTF.

The gene calls are TRBV9 and TRBJ2-1; D call uncertain. Germline V lookup: CDR1 SGDLS, CDR2 YYNGEE. Trimming stripped 1 base from V and 8 bases from J, with 10 bases between. This CDR3 is built from 13 residues. The CDR3 nucleotides read TGTGCCAGCAGCGTATCTAGTTGGGATGAGCAGTTCTTC. Protein product: CASSVSSWDEQFF.

This rearrangement joins TRBV2 to TRBJ2-5; D perhaps matches TRBD1 (6 bases). V was trimmed by 9 bases and J by 1 base, leaving 12 bases between them. The V gene's germline CDR1 is SNHLY and CDR2 FYNNEI. The CDR3 totals 13 residues. The CDR3 loop is CASNRVRQETQYF. CDR3 nucleotides: TGTGCCAGTAACAGGGTACGCCAAGAGACCCAGTACTTC.

V and J are TRBV11-2 and TRBJ2-2; no clear D gene. There are 14 residues in the CDR3. The V gene's germline CDR1 is SGHAT and CDR2 FQNNGV. V lost 1 base and J 2 bases, leaving 5 bases between the germline ends. For the CDR3, the DNA is TGTGCCAGCAGCTTAGGGCAAAACACCGGGGAGCTGTTTTTT. Its protein product is CASSLGQNTGELFF.

The V and J genes are TRBV2 and TRBJ2-7; tentative D call: TRBD1 (6 bases). The CDR3 runs 13 residues. Deletions cut 6 bases from V and 3 bases from J, with 12 bases between. In germline, CDR1 is SNHLY, CDR2 FYNNEI. CDR3 nucleotides: TGTGCCAGCAGGTCAGGGGTCGACTACGAGCAGTACTTC. Translating it yields CASRSGVDYEQYF.

This chain links TRBV29-1 with TRBJ1-3; D uncertain. Trimming shortened V by 6 bases and J by 2 bases, and 11 bases separated the two germline ends. This CDR3 is built from 13 residues. Germline CDR1 reads SQVTM; CDR2 reads ANQGSEA. The CDR3 nucleotides are TGCAGCGTCCTCCCGGGTGCTGGAAACACCATATATTTT. Translated: CSVLPGAGNTIYF.

The CDR3 region is CASSPSAGTTNTEAFF. The CDR3 nucleotides read TGTGCCAGCTCACCCAGCGCCGGGACAACGAACACTGAAGCTTTCTTT. This chain joins TRBV18 and TRBJ1-1; TRBD1 might be the D (6 bases). Germline loops: CDR1 KGHSH, CDR2 LQKENI. This CDR3 is built from 16 residues. V shed 3 bases and J shed 1 base, with 15 bases lying between them.

The chain recombines TRBV5-1 with TRBJ1-1, with D possibly matching TRBD1 (6 bases). The CDR3 contains 17 residues. Trimming removed 2 bases at V and 0 bases at J, with 17 bases between. Per the germline V gene, CDR1 is SGHRS and CDR2 is YFSETQ. Here the CDR3 reads CASSFPETGSMNTEAFF. The CDR3 nucleotides are TGCGCCAGCAGCTTTCCGGAAACAGGGTCCATGAACACTGAAGCTTTCTTT.

The V and J genes are TRBV4-3 and TRBJ2-7; TRBD2 matches 9 bases. The CDR3 loop spans 15 amino acids. Germline values: CDR1 LGHNA, CDR2 YSLEER. Trimming removed 9 bases from V and 6 bases from J; junction bases left unmatched: 15. The DNA for the CDR3 is TGCGCCAGTACTAAAGCGGCGGGGGGGGCTTTCGAGCAGTACTTC. Encoded protein: CASTKAAGGAFEQYF.

This clone was detected a few times. The rearrangement joins TRBV5-1 to TRBJ2-2; 11 nucleotides line up with TRBD2. The CDR3 contains 16 residues. The germline V gene has CDR1 SGHRS and CDR2 YFSETQ. The J segment lost 5 bases and the V segment lost 3 bases, leaving 6 bases of the junction unmatched. The CDR3 protein is CASSSAGLAETGELFF. The CDR3 bases are TGCGCCAGCAGCTCGGCGGGACTAGCGGAAACCGGGGAGCTGTTTTTT.

The chain uses TRBV29-1 and TRBJ2-1; 13 nucleotides agree with TRBD2. The ends lost 5 bases at V and 8 bases at J; junction bases unmatched: 12. The CDR3 contains 16 residues. Germline loops: CDR1 SQVTM, CDR2 ANQGSEA. The CDR3 sequence is CSVPGLAGAAYDEQFF. The CDR3 nucleotides are TGCAGCGTTCCAGGACTAGCGGGGGCCGCCTATGATGAGCAGTTCTTC.

The chain links TRBV9 to TRBJ1-1, with a weak D call TRBD1 (5 bases). Between the trimmed V and J ends, which lost 0 bases and 0 bases, there was a span of 9 bases. The CDR3 is made up of 15 amino acids. The V gene's germline CDR1 is SGDLS and CDR2 YYNGEE. DNA of the CDR3: TGTGCCAGCAGCGTAGTGACGGACATGAACACTGAAGCTTTCTTT. It yields the protein CASSVVTDMNTEAFF.

The chain recombines TRBV5-5 with TRBJ2-3, with 7 bases matching TRBD2. The CDR3 loop spans 15 amino acids. Germline loops: CDR1 SGHKS, CDR2 YYEKEE (reference sequence). Trimming removed 2 bases from V and 3 bases from J; junction bases left unmatched: 6. The CDR3 loop reads CASSFYASGTDTQYF. The CDR3 coding sequence is TGTGCCAGCAGCTTTTACGCTAGCGGAACAGATACGCAGTATTTT.